This note documents a single T cell receptor beta chain sequence. Its ends do not fully match the called genes, so a read error is possible. Every patient was affected by relapse after autologous stem cell transplantation, while exposure to brentuximab vedotin was not uniform. Repertoires were generated with immunoSEQ multiplex PCR, while TCRdb's copy carries only in-frame clones and drops some. The table records 14,000 to 15,000 clones, around four fifths of them present only once. The sample belongs to a study of PD-1 blockade in classical Hodgkin lymphoma. The length of the CDR3 is 14 residues. Germline assignment: CDR1 SSHAT and CDR2 FNYEAQ (reference sequence).

This rearrangement joins TRBV7-7 to TRBJ1-5; weak D call: TRBD1 (5 bases). The clonotype comes from a human donor with classical Hodgkin lymphoma. Sequenced material: peripheral blood mononuclear cells (PBMCs), taken before the second cycle of nivolumab. The CDR3 DNA reads as TGTGCTAGCAGCTTACCCCCGGAGGGGCAGCCCCAGCATTTT. Residues: CASSLPPEGQPQHF.